The entry that follows covers one T cell receptor (beta chain) sequence. Its cognate antigen is unknown. Between the trimmed V and J ends, which lost 2 bases and 5 bases, there was a span of 14 bases. The CDR3 is 15 amino acids. Germline CDR1 ENHRY, CDR2 SYGVKD. Use of 60 Vbeta and 13 Jbeta primers characterized the PCR. Data came from immunoSEQ multiplex PCR; TCRdb stores just in-frame clones and leaves some out. The data show more than 90,000 clones, with roughly three quarters seen just once and 0.7% to 0.85% held by the top ten. The data are from a study of cytomegalovirus exposure and HLA in healthy donors. Study results and limitations: The classifier reportedly diagnosed cytomegalovirus status with high sensitivity and specificity.

The sample comprised PBMCs. The TCR sequence derives from a woman in her sixties in good health and CMV-seronegative. The rearrangement uses TRBV10-3 and TRBJ2-3; D not certain. This chain's CDR3 is CAISEGVRGRDTQYF. The CDR3 DNA reads TGTGCCATCAGTGAGGGTGTCAGAGGAAGAGATACGCAGTATTTT.